These 16 T cell receptor beta chains came from one sample sequenced in a study of neurological immune-mediated disorders. TCRdb processed the 5' RACE reads anew with MiXCR; each CDR3 protein has one entry. The sample shows fewer than 85,000 distinct CDR3 sequences, about 4% of them seen only once. Time point reported: longitudinal time-point 3. Material: PBMCs. These receptors all come from a woman aged 55 to 70 with multiple sclerosis.

This clonotype was found many times. The chain combines TRBV6-5 with TRBJ2-3, with D possibly matching TRBD2 (6 bases). Germline values: CDR1 MNHEY, CDR2 SVGAGI. The CDR3 covers 13 residues. V shed 5 bases and J shed 7 bases, with 13 bases lying between them. The CDR3 region is CASSQPGGYTQYF. In nucleotides, the CDR3 is TGTGCCAGCAGTCAGCCCGGAGGGTATACGCAGTATTTT.

This clonotype was seen many times. The CDR3 nucleotides are TGTGCCAGCAGCCAACCGGGACAGGGGGCCTACGAGCAGTACTTC. Translating gives CASSQPGQGAYEQYF. V is TRBV14 and J is TRBJ2-7; TRBD1 aligns across 11 bases. CDR1 SGHDN and CDR2 FVKESK come from the germline V gene. V dropped 2 bases and J dropped 2; count of bases not matched to a gene: 2. CDR3 size: 15 residues.

In its sample, this clonotype was seen many times. V usage is TRBV28 and J usage is TRBJ2-7, with D perhaps matching TRBD1 or TRBD2 (7 bases each). Per the germline V gene, CDR1 is MDHEN and CDR2 is SYDVKM. V was cut by 3 bases and J by 4 bases, with 13 bases left in between. The CDR3 spans 14 residues. The CDR3 DNA sequence: TGTGCCAGCAGTTTCAGGGGGGGGGGATACGAGCAGTACTTC. This gives the protein CASSFRGGGYEQYF.

This clonotype has a count of ten or more. The J gene is TRBJ2-7, the V gene TRBV7-2; weak D call: TRBD1 (6 bases). The CDR3 loop spans 14 amino acids. The V and J ends lost 5 bases and 7 bases respectively, with 18 bases between them. In germline, CDR1 is SGHTA, CDR2 FQGNSA. CDR3 in amino acids: CASSVGGAQIEQYF. The CDR3 coding sequence is TGTGCCAGCAGCGTAGGGGGTGCTCAAATAGAGCAGTACTTC.

This clonotype was found many times. The CDR3 region is CASSLASSRPSQETQYF. The CDR3 region has the DNA TGCGCCAGCAGCTTGGCAAGTTCTAGACCCTCACAAGAGACCCAGTACTTC. The chain recombines TRBV5-1 with TRBJ2-5; D gene ambiguous. Germline lookup yields CDR1 SGHRS and CDR2 YFSETQ. The CDR3 runs 17 residues. Trimming shortened V by 0 bases and J by 2 bases, and 17 bases separated the two germline ends. Variable domain in full (rest from reference TRBV5-1 and TRBJ2-5): KAGVTQTPRYLIKTRGQQVTLSCSPISGHRSVSWYQQTPGQGLQFLFEYFSETQRNKGNFPGRFSGRQFSNSRSEMNVSTLELGDSALYLCASSLASSRPSQETQYFGPGTRLLVL.

The sample holds many counts of this clonotype. CDR3 bases: TGTGCCAGCAGTGAACAGGGGGTAGGGGGGACCCAGTACTTC. This codes for CASSEQGVGGTQYF. The genes are TRBV2 and TRBJ2-5; 7 nucleotides align to TRBD1. Germline trimming cut 2 bases from V and 7 bases from J; bases unmatched to any gene: 7. Germline CDR1 and CDR2: SNHLY and FYNNEI. The CDR3 is 14 amino acids. Supplemented by reference TRBV2 and TRBJ2-5, the full variable domain reads EPEVTQTPSHQVTQMGQEVILRCVPISNHLYFYWYRQILGQKVEFLVSFYNNEISEKSEIFDDQFSVERPDGSNFTLKIRSTKLEDSAMYFCASSEQGVGGTQYFGPGTRLLVL.

At least ten counts were recorded for this clonotype. The V gene is TRBV5-1, the J gene TRBJ2-7, with TRBD1 identical over 7 bases. Germline values: CDR1 SGHRS, CDR2 YFSETQ. J gave up 4 bases and V 0 bases, and 7 bases lay outside the gene matches. This CDR3 spans 15 amino acids. The CDR3 bases are TGCGCCAGCAGCTTGGAGGCTTGGACAGGTTACGAGCAGTACTTC. Translated: CASSLEAWTGYEQYF.

This clonotype was recorded many times. This chain joins TRBV20-1 and TRBJ2-7; 9 bases agree with TRBD2. Germline values: CDR1 DFQATT, CDR2 SNEGSKA (reference sequence). Trimming removed 0 bases from V and 3 bases from J; junction bases left unmatched: 6. The CDR3 has 15 amino acids. CDR3 sequence reads: CSARDPAGGGYEQYF. CDR3 DNA sequence: TGCAGTGCTAGAGATCCAGCGGGGGGCGGCTACGAGCAGTACTTC.

This clonotype was counted many times. V gene TRBV18 combines with J gene TRBJ2-5; 7 bases match TRBD1. V was pared by 3 bases and J by 1 base, with 5 bases of the junction left unmatched. The CDR3 sequence is 15 residues long. Germline V gene data show CDR1 as KGHSH and CDR2 as LQKENI. The CDR3 nucleotides read TGTGCCAGCTCACCGGACAGGACGCTCCAAGAGACCCAGTACTTC. Translated, it gives CASSPDRTLQETQYF.

This clonotype has a count of ten or more. The chain is built from TRBV20-1 and TRBJ2-1, with D possibly matching TRBD1 (5 bases). Trimming cost V 3 bases and J 5 bases, with 14 bases left between them. The CDR3 is 14 amino acids. Germline values: CDR1 DFQATT, CDR2 SNEGSKA (reference sequence). The CDR3 DNA reads TGCAGTGCTAGTTGGCAGGGATTCGACAATGAGCAGTTCTTC. This sequence encodes CSASWQGFDNEQFF.

This clonotype was observed many times. The rearrangement joins TRBV5-1 to TRBJ2-7, with D perhaps given as TRBD1 or TRBD2 (5 bases each). This CDR3 region has 13 residues. Germline V gives CDR1 SGHRS, CDR2 YFSETQ. The V end lost 6 bases, the J end lost 2 bases, and 12 bases lay between the germline ends. The CDR3 loop reads CASKRDGPYEQYF. Written as DNA, the CDR3 is TGCGCCAGCAAGAGGGACGGCCCCTACGAGCAGTACTTC.

The rearrangement joins TRBV15 to TRBJ1-4; no clear D. CDR3 length: 17 amino acids. V dropped 3 bases and J dropped 0 bases, with 14 bases sitting between them. Germline-derived CDR1 and CDR2 are LNHNV and YYDKDF (reference sequence). The CDR3 sequence: CATSSLEALTTNEKLFF. In DNA, the CDR3 is TGTGCCACCAGCAGTTTAGAGGCGCTGACAACTAATGAAAAACTGTTTTTT.

The sample holds many counts of this clonotype. V and J are TRBV4-2 and TRBJ2-6, with D uncertain. Trimming stripped 3 bases from V and 2 bases from J, with 11 bases between. Germline loops: CDR1 LGHNA, CDR2 YNFKEQ. The CDR3 is 16 amino acids. CDR3 DNA sequence: TGTGCCAGCAGCCACCGAGGTGGAGCTGGGGCCAACGTCCTGACTTTC. This codes for CASSHRGGAGANVLTF.

This clonotype was seen many times. The chain links TRBV14 to TRBJ1-1; D is possibly TRBD1 (6 bases). This CDR3 contains 13 residues. Germline V lookup: CDR1 SGHDN, CDR2 FVKESK. V lost 5 bases and J 4 bases, leaving 11 bases between the germline ends. Written as DNA, the CDR3 is TGTGCCAGCAGCGCACTCAGGGGCACTGAAGCTTTCTTT. It translates to CASSALRGTEAFF.

This clonotype was picked up many times. This sequence joins TRBV5-1 and TRBJ1-4; D not certain. Germline CDR1 reads SGHRS; CDR2 reads YFSETQ. The V end was cut by 0 bases, the J end by 0 bases, with 3 bases between. This CDR3 is built from 14 residues. The CDR3 coding sequence is TGCGCCAGCAGCTTGGCCTCAACTAATGAAAAACTGTTTTTT. Its translation: CASSLASTNEKLFF.

This clonotype appeared a few times. The rearrangement uses TRBV5-1 and TRBJ1-1; 7 bases match TRBD1. The CDR3 has 13 amino acids. Germline values: CDR1 SGHRS, CDR2 YFSETQ. J lost 7 bases, V lost 2 bases, and 5 bases had no gene match. The chain's CDR3 is CASSFTTGIEAFF. In DNA, the CDR3 is TGCGCCAGCAGCTTCACGACAGGGATTGAAGCTTTCTTT.